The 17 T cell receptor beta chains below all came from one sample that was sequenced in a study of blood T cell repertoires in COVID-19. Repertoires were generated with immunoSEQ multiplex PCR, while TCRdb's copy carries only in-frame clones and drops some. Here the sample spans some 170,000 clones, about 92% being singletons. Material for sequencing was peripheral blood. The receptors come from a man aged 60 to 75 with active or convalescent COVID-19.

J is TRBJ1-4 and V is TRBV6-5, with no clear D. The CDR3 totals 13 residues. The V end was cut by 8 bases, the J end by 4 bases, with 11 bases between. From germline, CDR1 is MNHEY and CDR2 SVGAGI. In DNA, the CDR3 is TGTGCCAGCGGTCCACGGTATAATGAAAAACTGTTTTTT. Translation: CASGPRYNEKLFF.

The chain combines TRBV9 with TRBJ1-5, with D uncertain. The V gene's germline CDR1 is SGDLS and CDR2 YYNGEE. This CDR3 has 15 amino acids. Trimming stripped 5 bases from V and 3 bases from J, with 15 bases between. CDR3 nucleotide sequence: TGTGCCAGCAGTTATACCGGGGAAATCAATCAGCCCCAGCATTTT. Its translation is CASSYTGEINQPQHF.

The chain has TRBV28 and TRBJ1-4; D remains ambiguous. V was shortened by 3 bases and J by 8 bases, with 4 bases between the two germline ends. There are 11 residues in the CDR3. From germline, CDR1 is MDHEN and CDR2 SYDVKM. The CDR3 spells CASSLEEKLFF. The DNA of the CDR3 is TGTGCCAGCAGTTTGGAGGAAAAACTGTTTTTT.

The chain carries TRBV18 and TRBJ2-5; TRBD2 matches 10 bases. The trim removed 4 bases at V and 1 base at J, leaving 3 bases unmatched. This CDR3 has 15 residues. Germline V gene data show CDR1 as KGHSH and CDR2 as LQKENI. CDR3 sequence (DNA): TGTGCCAGCTCACGGACTAGCGGACTCCAAGAGACCCAGTACTTC. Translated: CASSRTSGLQETQYF.

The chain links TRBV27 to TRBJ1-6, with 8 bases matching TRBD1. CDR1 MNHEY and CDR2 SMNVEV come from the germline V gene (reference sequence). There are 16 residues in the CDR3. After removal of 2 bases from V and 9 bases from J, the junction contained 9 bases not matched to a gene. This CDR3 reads CASSLLQGAVGSPLHF. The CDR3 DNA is TGTGCCAGCAGTTTACTCCAGGGGGCAGTTGGTTCACCCCTCCACTTT.

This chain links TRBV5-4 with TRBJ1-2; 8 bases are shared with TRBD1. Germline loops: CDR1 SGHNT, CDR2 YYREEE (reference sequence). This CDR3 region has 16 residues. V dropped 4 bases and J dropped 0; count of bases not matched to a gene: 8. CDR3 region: CASSVGGTGSNYGYTF. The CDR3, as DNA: TGTGCCAGCAGCGTTGGCGGGACAGGATCTAACTATGGCTACACCTTC.

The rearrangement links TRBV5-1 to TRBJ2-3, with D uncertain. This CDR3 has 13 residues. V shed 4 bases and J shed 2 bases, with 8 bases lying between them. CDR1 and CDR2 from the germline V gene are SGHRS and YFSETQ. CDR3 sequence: CASSADSTDTQYF. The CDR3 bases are TGCGCCAGCAGCGCAGACTCCACAGATACGCAGTATTTT.

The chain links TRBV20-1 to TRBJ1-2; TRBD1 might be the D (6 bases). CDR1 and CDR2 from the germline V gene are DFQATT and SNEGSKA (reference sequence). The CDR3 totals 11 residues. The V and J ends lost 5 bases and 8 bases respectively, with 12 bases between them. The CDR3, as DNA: TGCAGTGCTGGGTACAGGGAAGGCTACACCTTC. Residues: CSAGYREGYTF.

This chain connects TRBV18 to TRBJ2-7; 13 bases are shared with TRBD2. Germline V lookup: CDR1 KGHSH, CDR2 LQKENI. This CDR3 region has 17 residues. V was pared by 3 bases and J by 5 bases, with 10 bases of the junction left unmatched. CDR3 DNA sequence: TGTGCCAGCTCACCCCTAGGGGTCGGGACTAGCGGGAACGAGCAGTACTTC. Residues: CASSPLGVGTSGNEQYF.

The CDR3, as DNA: TGTGCCAGCTCAATACAGGGTACGGGTGAAGCTTTCTTT. Amino acid sequence: CASSIQGTGEAFF. The chain carries TRBV18 and TRBJ1-1; the D gene is possibly TRBD1 (6 bases). Germline V CDR1 and CDR2: KGHSH, LQKENI. V was cut by 5 bases and J by 7 bases, with 14 bases left in between. CDR3 length equals 13 residues.

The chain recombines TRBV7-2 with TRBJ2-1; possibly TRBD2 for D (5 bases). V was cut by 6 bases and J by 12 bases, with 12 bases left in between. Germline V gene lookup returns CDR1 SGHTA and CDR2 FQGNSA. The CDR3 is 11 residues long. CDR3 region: CASSREGLQFF. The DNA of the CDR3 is TGTGCCAGCAGTCGAGAGGGATTGCAGTTCTTC.

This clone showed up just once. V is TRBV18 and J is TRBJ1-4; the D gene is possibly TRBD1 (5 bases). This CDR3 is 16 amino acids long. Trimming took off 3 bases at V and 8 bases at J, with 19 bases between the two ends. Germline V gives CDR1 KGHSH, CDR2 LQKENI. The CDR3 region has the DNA TGTGCCAGCTCACCTGGTTTGCGCAGGGATAACGAAAAACTGTTTTTT. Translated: CASSPGLRRDNEKLFF.

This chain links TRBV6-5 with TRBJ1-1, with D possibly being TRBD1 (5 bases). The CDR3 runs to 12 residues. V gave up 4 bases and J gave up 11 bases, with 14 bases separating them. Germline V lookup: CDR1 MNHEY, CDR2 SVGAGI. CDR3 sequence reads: CASSSREAVAFF. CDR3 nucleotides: TGTGCCAGCAGTTCCAGGGAGGCTGTGGCTTTCTTT.

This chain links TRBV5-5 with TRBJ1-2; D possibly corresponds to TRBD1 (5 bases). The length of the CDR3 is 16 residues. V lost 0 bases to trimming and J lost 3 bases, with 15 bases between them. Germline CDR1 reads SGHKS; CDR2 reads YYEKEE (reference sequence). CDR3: CASSLGQGALYYGYTF. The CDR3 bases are TGTGCCAGCAGCTTGGGACAAGGGGCTCTTTACTATGGCTACACCTTC.

The CDR3 DNA reads TGCGCCAGCAGCTTGATCAGGGGGAGCAACGAGCAGTACTTC. Amino acids: CASSLIRGSNEQYF. The chain has TRBV5-1 and TRBJ2-7, with 7 bases lining up with TRBD1. Germline loops: CDR1 SGHRS, CDR2 YFSETQ. This CDR3 has 14 amino acids. Germline trimming cut 1 base from V and 5 bases from J; bases unmatched to any gene: 6.

CDR3 coding DNA: TGCAGCGTTGAAAGGCCAGCGGGAGTGGGTAGCACAGATACGCAGTATTTT. This gives the protein CSVERPAGVGSTDTQYF. This chain joins TRBV29-1 and TRBJ2-3, with TRBD2 matching over 8 bases. The CDR3 has 17 residues. Trimming at V came to 2 bases and at J to 0 bases, leaving 10 bases not matched to a gene. CDR1 SQVTM and CDR2 ANQGSEA come from the germline V gene.

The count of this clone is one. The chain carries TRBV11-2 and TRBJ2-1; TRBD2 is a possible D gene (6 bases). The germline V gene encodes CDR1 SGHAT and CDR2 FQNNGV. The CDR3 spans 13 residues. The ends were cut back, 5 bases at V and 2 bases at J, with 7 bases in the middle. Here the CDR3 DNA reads TGTGCCAGCAGCCGGACTACCTACAATGAGCAGTTCTTC. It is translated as CASSRTTYNEQFF.